This TCR beta chain comes out of a study of a mutant IDH1 vaccine in newly diagnosed glioma. For the study at large: Treated patients comprised around 60% males and approximately 38% females, mean age approximately 37 years. The earlier regimen, radiotherapy, temozolomide, or both, was most often both.

The CDR3 contains 15 residues. Trimming removed 8 bases from V and 5 bases from J; junction bases left unmatched: 11. Germline CDR1 is PRHDT and CDR2 is FYEKMQ (reference sequence). Details on this clone: Its specificity is not known.

Overall study results and limits: Evidence of vaccine-induced immune responses was documented in 85% to 95% of patients. Pseudoprogression appeared unlinked to shifts in leading peripheral T cell clonotypes.

Described time point: baseline, week 1 (first vaccination visit). Treatment denoted: pre-vaccination baseline after standard-of-care therapy. Libraries were prepared by immunoSEQ multiplex PCR; TCRdb keeps only in-frame clonotypes and omits some of them. The sample yields under 75,000 clones, about 90% seen once. The chain couples TRBV13 to TRBJ2-1, with 8 bases identical to TRBD1. This TCR came from a man in his fifties with glioma. The sequencing used PBMCs, collected from a glioma patient treated with radiotherapy, temozolomide or both. The DNA for the CDR3 is TGTGCCAGCGGCGACGGGGCAGGGGGCCACAATGAGCAGTTCTTC. It is translated as CASGDGAGGHNEQFF.